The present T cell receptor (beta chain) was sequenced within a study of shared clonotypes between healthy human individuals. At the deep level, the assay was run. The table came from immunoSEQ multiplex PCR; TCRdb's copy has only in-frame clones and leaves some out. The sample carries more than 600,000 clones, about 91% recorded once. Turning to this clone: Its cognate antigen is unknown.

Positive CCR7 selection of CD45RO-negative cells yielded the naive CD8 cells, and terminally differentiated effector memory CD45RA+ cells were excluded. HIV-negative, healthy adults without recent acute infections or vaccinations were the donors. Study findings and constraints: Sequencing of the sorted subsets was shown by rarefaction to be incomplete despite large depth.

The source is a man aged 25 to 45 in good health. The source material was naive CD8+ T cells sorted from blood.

CDR3 residues: CASSWDGLNTEAFF. The CDR3 bases are TGTGCCAGTAGTTGGGACGGTTTAAACACTGAAGCTTTCTTT. This sequence joins TRBV19 and TRBJ1-1, with D possibly matching TRBD1 (5 bases). V lost 5 bases and J 2 bases, leaving 12 bases between the germline ends. This CDR3 region has 14 residues. CDR1 is LNHDA and CDR2 is SQIVND in the germline V gene (reference sequence).